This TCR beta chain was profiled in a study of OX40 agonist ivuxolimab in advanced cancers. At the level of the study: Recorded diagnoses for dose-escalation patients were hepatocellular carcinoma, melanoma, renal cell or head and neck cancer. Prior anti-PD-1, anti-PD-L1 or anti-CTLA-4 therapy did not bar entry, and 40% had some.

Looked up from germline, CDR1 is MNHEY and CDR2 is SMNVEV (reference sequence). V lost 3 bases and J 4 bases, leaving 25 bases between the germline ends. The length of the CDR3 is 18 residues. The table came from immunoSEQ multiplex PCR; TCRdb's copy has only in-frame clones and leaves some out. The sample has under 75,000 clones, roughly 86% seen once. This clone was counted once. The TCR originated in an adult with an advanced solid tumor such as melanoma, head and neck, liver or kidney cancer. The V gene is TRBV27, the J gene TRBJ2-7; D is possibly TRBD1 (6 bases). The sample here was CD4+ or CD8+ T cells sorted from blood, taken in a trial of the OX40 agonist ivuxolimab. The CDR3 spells CASSFLKVRDIAPYEQYF. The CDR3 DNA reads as TGTGCCAGCAGTTTCCTAAAAGTTCGGGACATAGCCCCTTACGAGCAGTACTTC.